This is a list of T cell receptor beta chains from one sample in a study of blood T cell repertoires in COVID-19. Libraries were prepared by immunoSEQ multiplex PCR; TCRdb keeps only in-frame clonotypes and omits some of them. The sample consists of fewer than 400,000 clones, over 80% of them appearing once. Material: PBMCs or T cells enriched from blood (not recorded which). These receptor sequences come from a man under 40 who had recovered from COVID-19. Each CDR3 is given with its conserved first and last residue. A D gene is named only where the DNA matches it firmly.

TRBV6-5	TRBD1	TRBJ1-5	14	CASDDRGLSQPQHF
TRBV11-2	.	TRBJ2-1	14	CASSSYTLGGEQFF
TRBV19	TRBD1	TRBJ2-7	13	CASSIVTGGEQYF
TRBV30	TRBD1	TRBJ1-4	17	CAWSVGRQGALREKLFF
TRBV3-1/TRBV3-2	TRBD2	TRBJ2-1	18	CASSPLGTSGGTHNEQFF
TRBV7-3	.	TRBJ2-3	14	CASSVGGASDTQYF
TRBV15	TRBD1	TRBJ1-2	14	CATSSDDRGYGYTF
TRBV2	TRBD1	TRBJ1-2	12	CASRDREDGYTF
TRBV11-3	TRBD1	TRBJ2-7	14	CASSLGTGAYEQYF
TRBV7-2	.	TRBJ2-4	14	CASSLVSAKNIQYF
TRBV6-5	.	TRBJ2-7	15	CASSYSADSSYEQYF
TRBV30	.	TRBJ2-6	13	CAWSLSGANVLTF
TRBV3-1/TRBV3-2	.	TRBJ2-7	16	CASSQDRTYRAYEQYF
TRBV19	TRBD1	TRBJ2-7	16	CASSSPGGRGLNEQYF
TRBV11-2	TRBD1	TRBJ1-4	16	CASSLGPGQGGEKLFF
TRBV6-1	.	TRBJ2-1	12	CASSERLGDKFF
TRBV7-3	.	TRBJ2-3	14	CASSPGGREDTQYF
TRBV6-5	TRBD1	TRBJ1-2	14	CASIGQGINYGYTF
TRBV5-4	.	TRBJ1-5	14	CASSSYGEGQPQHF
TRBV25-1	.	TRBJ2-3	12	CASSDPVDTQYF
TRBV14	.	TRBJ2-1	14	CASSPSEGRSEQFF
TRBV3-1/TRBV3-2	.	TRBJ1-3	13	CASSPSGGDTIYF
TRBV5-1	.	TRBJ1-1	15	CASSLVQGTNTEAFF
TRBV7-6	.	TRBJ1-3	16	CASSNLLGSSGNTIYF
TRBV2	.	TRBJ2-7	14	CASSEFIVAYEQYF
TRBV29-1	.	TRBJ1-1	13	CSVGERMNTEAFF
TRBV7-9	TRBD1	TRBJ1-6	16	CASSLATGGGNSPLHF
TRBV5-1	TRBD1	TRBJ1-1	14	CASSTQGGHTEAFF
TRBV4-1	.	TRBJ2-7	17	CASSQVLEGGSSYEQYF
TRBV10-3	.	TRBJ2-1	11	CAISQNNEQFF
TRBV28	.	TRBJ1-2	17	CASSSPPGGTTNYGYTF
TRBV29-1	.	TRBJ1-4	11	CSVAREGELFF
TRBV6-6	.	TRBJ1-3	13	CASSSDTGNTIYF
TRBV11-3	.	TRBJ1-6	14	CASSLGGGNSPLHF
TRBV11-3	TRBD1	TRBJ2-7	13	CASSFGTDYEQYF
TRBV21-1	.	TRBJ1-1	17	CASSKKGGRGENTEAFF
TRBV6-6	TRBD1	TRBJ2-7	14	CASSYPGQDYEQYF
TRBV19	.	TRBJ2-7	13	CASSIGVPYEQYF
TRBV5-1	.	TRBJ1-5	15	CASSLAGGSNQPQHF
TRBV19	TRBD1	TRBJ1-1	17	CASSIRQGALTNTEAFF
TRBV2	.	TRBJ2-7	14	CASDQRTHTYEQYF
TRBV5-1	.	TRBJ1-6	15	CASSLEDRGRSPLHF
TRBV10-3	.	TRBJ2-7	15	CAISEWGEEGYEQYF
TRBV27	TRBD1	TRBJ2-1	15	CASRLGTGSYNEQFF
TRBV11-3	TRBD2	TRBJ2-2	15	CASSLGTSGTGELFF